The clone carrying this T cell receptor beta chain has only one observation. This entry comes from a study of T cell changes during pregnancy in multiple sclerosis. This table comes from immunoSEQ multiplex PCR, and its TCRdb copy is limited to in-frame clones, with some not included. The sample has approximately 45,000 clones, 84% seen once. The material was CD4+ T cells from peripheral blood mononuclear cells, obtained before pregnancy. The source is a female donor with multiple sclerosis, enrolled in a pregnancy study.

CDR3 sequence: CAWSVGLNTEAFF. The CDR3 DNA follows: TGTGCCTGGAGTGTGGGGCTGAACACTGAAGCTTTCTTT. The chain recombines TRBV30 with TRBJ1-1; D may be TRBD1 (5 bases). Germline V CDR1 and CDR2: GTSNPN, SVGIG (reference sequence). The CDR3 is 13 residues long. The V end was cut by 0 bases, the J end by 0 bases, with 5 bases between. Using reference TRBV30 and TRBJ1-1 for the parts outside the CDR3, the full variable domain is SQTIHQWPATLVQPVGSPLSLECTVEGTSNPNLYWYRQAAGRGLQLLFYSVGIGQISSEVPQNLSASRPQDRQFILSSKKLLLSDSGFYLCAWSVGLNTEAFFGQGTRLTVV.